This is a list of T cell receptor beta chains from one sample in a study of blood T cell repertoires in COVID-19. TCRdb keeps only in-frame clones here, not all; method: immunoSEQ multiplex PCR. Here the sample spans over 85,000 clones, about 86% being singletons. Material: peripheral blood. Source of these receptors: an elderly woman with acute or convalescent COVID-19. CDR3s include the opening cysteine and the closing phenylalanine or tryptophan. A D gene is named only where the DNA matches it firmly. Size values are once, few and many counts, or a class for expanded clones, and some rows have none.

abundance	d_gene	v_gene	j_gene	CDR3nt	CDR3aa
NA	NA	TRBV10-3	TRBJ2-2	TGTGCCATCTTCCAGGGGAACACCGGGGAGCTGTTTTTT	CAIFQGNTGELFF
NA	NA	TRBV2	TRBJ1-4	TGTGCCAGCAAAAGGGGTAATAATGAAAAACTGTTTTTT	CASKRGNNEKLFF
NA	TRBD2	TRBV15	TRBJ2-7	TGTGCCACCAGCAGAAGCGGGGGGTTCTCCTACGAGCAGTACTTC	CATSRSGGFSYEQYF
few	TRBD1	TRBV18	TRBJ2-7	TGTGCCAGCTCACCACCATCCCTCCTAGGGGGCCTTTCCTACGAGCAGTACTTC	CASSPPSLLGGLSYEQYF
NA	NA	TRBV27	TRBJ1-2	TGTGCCAGCAGTTTGACAATTAACTATGGCTACACCTTC	CASSLTINYGYTF
once	NA	TRBV11-2	TRBJ2-5	TGTGCCAGCAGCCAGGGGAAGACCCAGTACTTC	CASSQGKTQYF
NA	TRBD1	TRBV19	TRBJ1-4	TGTGCCAGTAGTATAGATCTTGGAGGGGGCGGAGAAAAACTGTTTTTT	CASSIDLGGGGEKLFF
NA	TRBD1	TRBV7-2	TRBJ2-1	TGTGCCAGCAGCTTAGTCGGGACAGGGGGCTATGAGCAGTTCTTC	CASSLVGTGGYEQFF
NA	NA	TRBV5-4	TRBJ1-4	TGTGCCAGCAGCCCGACAGGCGGACATGAAAAACTGTTTTTT	CASSPTGGHEKLFF
NA	NA	TRBV19	TRBJ1-4	TGTGCCAGTAGTATATTCTGGGCACCCACAACTAATGAAAAACTGTTTTTT	CASSIFWAPTTNEKLFF
NA	NA	TRBV5-6	TRBJ1-5	TGTGCCAGCAGCTTGGGAGGGAATAGCAATCAGCCCCAGCATTTT	CASSLGGNSNQPQHF
NA	TRBD2	TRBV4-2	TRBJ2-7	TGTGCCAGCAGCCAAGATATTTTTAGGGTAGCGGGGACCTACGAGCAGTACTTC	CASSQDIFRVAGTYEQYF
NA	TRBD1	TRBV5-4	TRBJ2-7	TGTGCCAGCAGCTTGGGACAGGGACAGCTCTCCTACGAGCAGTACTTC	CASSLGQGQLSYEQYF
NA	TRBD1	TRBV9	TRBJ2-2	TGTGCCAGCAGCGCCCTTCCTCAGAGAGGGGGCGCAAGGTCCACCGGGGAGCTGTTTTTT	CASSALPQRGGARSTGELFF
NA	TRBD1	TRBV5-5	TRBJ2-1	TGTGCCAGCAGCGTTGGACAGGAGTACAATGAGCAGTTCTTC	CASSVGQEYNEQFF
NA	TRBD1	TRBV7-9	TRBJ1-3	TGTGCCAGCAGCAGCACCGGGACAGGGGGCATTGGAAACACCATATATTTT	CASSSTGTGGIGNTIYF
once	TRBD2	TRBV29-1	TRBJ2-1	TGCAGCGCAGTAGGACTAGCGGGGGGGCCCCCCTACAATGAGCAGTTCTTC	CSAVGLAGGPPYNEQFF
NA	NA	TRBV3-1/TRBV3-2	TRBJ1-5	TGTGCCAGCAGCCAAGATTACGGGAATCAGCCCCAGCATTTT	CASSQDYGNQPQHF
NA	NA	TRBV24-1	TRBJ2-1	TGTGCCACCAGTGATTTCGTGGGCCCGTACAATGAGCAGTTCTTC	CATSDFVGPYNEQFF
NA	NA	TRBV6-1	TRBJ1-5	TGTGCCAGCAGTGAACTTGGGCAGATCAATCAGCCCCAGCATTTT	CASSELGQINQPQHF
NA	TRBD2	TRBV5-1	TRBJ2-3	TGCGCCAGCAGCTTGGAAGGGGAGGGCGATACGCAGTATTTT	CASSLEGEGDTQYF
NA	NA	TRBV9	TRBJ1-2	TGTGCCAGCAGCTTAGCGGGGGGCAGTCTCTATGGCTACACCTTC	CASSLAGGSLYGYTF
NA	NA	TRBV14	TRBJ2-1	TGTGCCAGCAGCCAAGCTCCGGGGGGCCGCTACAATGAGCAGTTCTTC	CASSQAPGGRYNEQFF
NA	NA	TRBV19	TRBJ2-5	TGTGCCAGTAGTATAGATTCAGGCCAGGTACGGACCCAGTACTTC	CASSIDSGQVRTQYF
NA	TRBD2	TRBV29-1	TRBJ2-3	TGCAGCGTTAAAGCAGCGGGGGGGAGCAAGGGCACAGATACGCAGTATTTT	CSVKAAGGSKGTDTQYF
NA	TRBD1	TRBV3-1/TRBV3-2	TRBJ1-2	TGTGCCAGCAGCCTTCTTACAGGGGGAGGCTATGGCTACACCTTC	CASSLLTGGGYGYTF
NA	NA	TRBV19	TRBJ1-1	TGTGCCAGTAGTATAGTACCAGGAGGGAACACTGAAGCTTTCTTT	CASSIVPGGNTEAFF
NA	TRBD2	TRBV19	TRBJ2-3	TGTGCCAGTAGTCTCCGGACTAGCCCAGATACGCAGTATTTT	CASSLRTSPDTQYF
NA	NA	TRBV11-2	TRBJ1-1	TGTGCCAGCAGCTTAGTCAGGGGTGACACTGAAGCTTTCTTT	CASSLVRGDTEAFF
NA	NA	TRBV29-1	TRBJ1-3	TGCAGCGTTACCTTACCGGACAGCTCTGGAAACACCATATATTTT	CSVTLPDSSGNTIYF
NA	NA	TRBV27	TRBJ1-2	TGTGCCAGCAGTTTATCCGGTACAGGGAGCTATGGCTACACCTTC	CASSLSGTGSYGYTF
NA	NA	TRBV6-5	TRBJ1-2	TGTGCCAGCAGTTCAGGACAGTCGAGAAGCTATGGCTACACCTTC	CASSSGQSRSYGYTF
NA	NA	TRBV28	TRBJ1-1	TGTGCCAGCACCCAGGGACTAGAAGCTTTCTTT	CASTQGLEAFF
NA	TRBD1	TRBV5-4	TRBJ2-7	TGTGCCAGCAGCAGGGGACAGGGTCCCTACGAGCAGTACTTC	CASSRGQGPYEQYF
NA	TRBD2	TRBV6-1	TRBJ2-1	TGTGCCAGCAGTGAACGGGGACTAGGATTAAATGAGCAGTTCTTC	CASSERGLGLNEQFF
NA	NA	TRBV19	TRBJ1-1	TGTGCCAGTAGTACCAACTCGGACAGCCCCGAAGCTTTCTTT	CASSTNSDSPEAFF
NA	TRBD1	TRBV6-5	TRBJ1-1	TGTGCCAGCAGGCCCCGGGACAGGGTCTACACTGAAGCTTTCTTT	CASRPRDRVYTEAFF
once	TRBD1	TRBV19	TRBJ1-2	TGTGCCAGTAGTATTAGTACAGGGGGGGGCTATGGCTACACCTTC	CASSISTGGGYGYTF
NA	NA	TRBV6-1	TRBJ1-6	TGTGCCAGCAGTGAATACAGGGATACCCTCCACTTT	CASSEYRDTLHF
NA	TRBD2	TRBV5-1	TRBJ2-3	TGCGCCAGCAGCTTGGCCCCTAGCGGGGACTTCACAGATACGCAGTATTTT	CASSLAPSGDFTDTQYF
NA	NA	TRBV7-3	TRBJ2-5	TGTGCCAGCAGCTTAAATGCAGGGTCAGAGACCCAGTACTTC	CASSLNAGSETQYF
NA	TRBD2	TRBV24-1	TRBJ2-1	TGTGCCACCAGTCCCAGGGACGGGGGGGCCTTGAATGAGCAGTTCTTC	CATSPRDGGALNEQFF
NA	NA	TRBV6-6	TRBJ1-1	TGTGCCAGCAGAAGACCAGGGGAGGGGAACACTGAAGCTTTCTTT	CASRRPGEGNTEAFF
NA	TRBD2	TRBV3-1/TRBV3-2	TRBJ2-3	TGTGCCAGCAGCCAAGATCAACTAGCGGGGGGCTCGAGCACAGATACGCAGTATTTT	CASSQDQLAGGSSTDTQYF
NA	NA	TRBV5-8	TRBJ2-7	TGTGCCAGCAGCTTGTGGGAGAGACAGGAAAACTACGAGCAGTACTTC	CASSLWERQENYEQYF
NA	NA	TRBV5-8	TRBJ1-2	TGTGCCAGCAGCTTAATACCTGGGGGCCGGCCTAGCTATGGCTACACCTTC	CASSLIPGGRPSYGYTF
few	TRBD2	TRBV11-1	TRBJ2-2	TGTGCCAGCAGCCCCGGGACTAGCGGGGGTGCCGGGGAGCTGTTTTTT	CASSPGTSGGAGELFF
NA	TRBD1	TRBV27	TRBJ1-6	TGTGCCAGCAGGGTGGACAGGGCGGAGAATAATTCACCCCTCCACTTT	CASRVDRAENNSPLHF